The T cell receptor (beta chain) described here comes from a study of blood T cell repertoires in COVID-19. Study-wide background: The analysed material was cDNA or gDNA that came from T cells, B-cell-depleted T cells, or PBMCs.

V lost 1 base, J lost 2 bases, and 8 bases lay in between. The CDR3 runs 14 residues. Germline V lookup: CDR1 LGHDT, CDR2 YNNKEL (reference sequence). Study members were between about 18 and 90 years old and lived in approximately 25 US regions. Repertoires were generated with immunoSEQ multiplex PCR, while TCRdb's copy carries only in-frame clones and drops some. This repertoire shows hundreds of thousands of clones, approximately 80% found once; its top ten account for about 5%. The sample was PBMCs or T cells enriched from blood (not recorded which). The chain links TRBV3-1 (or the pseudogene TRBV3-2) to TRBJ1-1; D is unclear. This receptor was obtained from a man between 40 and 49 years old who had been exposed to COVID-19. CDR3 in DNA: TGTGCCAGCAGCCAAGCCTCGGGTAACACTGAAGCTTTCTTT. The encoded protein is CASSQASGNTEAFF.